Detailed here is one T cell receptor (beta chain). Its antigen is undetermined. All trial patients relapsed after autologous stem cell transplantation. The sample belongs to a study of PD-1 blockade in classical Hodgkin lymphoma. Overall study context: On a schedule of every 2 weeks, patients received nivolumab 3 mg/kg intravenously.

Clones were sequenced by immunoSEQ multiplex PCR, and TCRdb holds only the in-frame ones, with some missing. Among around 7,300 clones listed, approximately 77% were seen once. Study-wide results and caveats: Healthy donors were reported to have higher baseline TCR diversity than newly diagnosed patients. CD4+ TCR diversity, unlike CD8+, climbed significantly by C4D1.

CDR1 and CDR2 from the germline V gene are SNHLY and FYNNEI. The CDR3 is 13 residues long. V lost 7 bases and J 0 bases, leaving 7 bases between the germline ends. This rearrangement joins TRBV2 to TRBJ1-5; unclear D gene. The source material was peripheral blood mononuclear cells (PBMCs), sampled before the second cycle of nivolumab. The TCR was taken from a human donor with classical Hodgkin lymphoma. The CDR3 DNA follows: TGTGCCAGCAAGCTGTCTAGCAATCAGCCCCAGCATTTT. It specifies CASKLSSNQPQHF.